A single sample is the source of the 32 T cell receptor beta chains below, sequenced in a study of blood T cell repertoires in COVID-19. TCRdb's copy holds only in-frame clones and misses some; the assay was immunoSEQ multiplex PCR. The sample consists of around 35,000 clones, 90% of them appearing once. The sequenced material came from peripheral blood. These receptors were obtained from a human donor in a cohort sampled during active COVID-19.

This clone appeared once. The chain has TRBV5-4 and TRBJ2-1, with D possibly matching TRBD2 (6 bases). The CDR3 covers 15 residues. Germline values: CDR1 SGHNT, CDR2 YYREEE (reference sequence). V lost 1 base and J 5 bases, leaving 13 bases between the germline ends. Written as DNA, the CDR3 is TGTGCCAGCAGCTTGAAAGCGGGCGCCAACAATGAGCAGTTCTTC. It yields the protein CASSLKAGANNEQFF.

The chain carries TRBV10-3 and TRBJ2-1; tentatively, D is TRBD2 (7 bases). Trimming pared 8 bases from V and 4 bases from J, leaving 15 bases between. Per germline, CDR1 ENHRY and CDR2 SYGVKD. CDR3 length: 14 residues. CDR3 nucleotide sequence: TGTGCCATCTCTGCGGGGGCCACGTACAATGAGCAGTTCTTC. Translation gives CAISAGATYNEQFF.

A word on this clone: The DNA is omitted, as the CDR3 cannot be located on it reliably, and the CDR3 follows TCRdb's listing. The V call is TRBV30, the J call TRBJ2-7; the table gives TRBD1 as D, unverified against the DNA. CDR1 is GTSNPN and CDR2 is SVGIG in the germline V gene (reference sequence). The CDR3 sequence runs 22 residues, both termini included. CDR3 sequence: CAWSVGRVLTSSTSGRAPEQYF.

The chain recombines TRBV7-3 with TRBJ2-1; TRBD2 might be the D (6 bases). The CDR3 is 15 residues long. Trimming took 0 bases from V and 8 from J, leaving 14 bases between them. CDR1 is SGHTA, CDR2 FQGTGA, per germline. The CDR3 DNA sequence: TGTGCCAGCAGCTTAACTCTGGGGGGAGCCCATGAGCAGTTCTTC. It specifies CASSLTLGGAHEQFF.

The chain carries TRBV9 and TRBJ2-7, with 10 bases aligning to TRBD1. Germline lookup yields CDR1 SGDLS and CDR2 YYNGEE. This CDR3 has 15 amino acids. The V segment lost 0 bases and the J segment 9 bases; nucleotides outside the gene matches: 9. This CDR3 reads CASSVALGQGNRQYF. DNA of the CDR3: TGTGCCAGCAGCGTAGCCCTGGGACAGGGGAACAGGCAGTACTTC.

The gene calls are TRBV29-1 and TRBJ1-1, with TRBD1 as a possible D gene (6 bases). CDR3 length: 12 amino acids. Trimming left V 0 bases short and J 9 bases short, with 11 bases between. Germline CDR1 SQVTM, CDR2 ANQGSEA. CDR3: CSVEDRGRKAFF. The CDR3 coding sequence is TGCAGCGTTGAAGACAGGGGCCGCAAAGCTTTCTTT.

This chain connects TRBV5-1 to TRBJ2-1, with 9 bases fitting TRBD2. Germline V gene sequence: CDR1 SGHRS, CDR2 YFSETQ. The CDR3 extends over 15 amino acids. J lost 3 bases, V lost 4 bases, and 5 bases had no gene match. CDR3 amino acids: CASSSTSGFYNEQFF. CDR3 sequence (DNA): TGCGCCAGCAGCAGTACTAGCGGGTTCTACAATGAGCAGTTCTTC.

V and J are TRBV5-1 and TRBJ2-7; 10 bases fit TRBD2. CDR1 SGHRS and CDR2 YFSETQ come from the germline V gene. This CDR3 contains 15 residues. J gave up 3 bases and V 4 bases, and 7 bases lay outside the gene matches. CDR3 sequence: CASSTLQREGYEQYF. The CDR3 DNA follows: TGCGCCAGCAGCACCCTCCAGCGGGAGGGCTACGAGCAGTACTTC. Full variable domain (rest looked up from reference TRBV5-1 and TRBJ2-7): KAGVTQTPRYLIKTRGQQVTLSCSPISGHRSVSWYQQTPGQGLQFLFEYFSETQRNKGNFPGRFSGRQFSNSRSEMNVSTLELGDSALYLCASSTLQREGYEQYFGPGTRLTVT.

The rearrangement uses TRBV11-2 and TRBJ1-2; D is ambiguous. The CDR3 totals 13 residues. Trimming removed 2 bases from V and 7 bases from J, with 11 bases in between. In germline, CDR1 is SGHAT, CDR2 FQNNGV. The CDR3 protein is CASSLSGSAGYTF. In DNA form, the CDR3 reads TGTGCCAGCAGCTTATCGGGTTCGGCTGGCTACACCTTC.

J is TRBJ2-2 and V is TRBV21-1; the table's D call, TRBD1, was not checked against the DNA. TRBV21-1 is shown as a pseudogene. The CDR3 has 14 amino acids. CDR3 bases: TGTGCCAGCAGCGTCAGGGGGCACACCGGGGAGCTGTTTTTT. It translates to CASSVRGHTGELFF.

V and J are TRBV21-1 and TRBJ1-2; whether TRBD1, the table's D call, matches the DNA was not checked. TRBV21-1 is marked as a pseudogene. CDR3 length equals 14 residues. The CDR3, as DNA: TGTGCCAGCACCCCCCTCACAGGCAACTATGGCTACACCTTC. Translating gives CASTPLTGNYGYTF.

A few counts support this clone. An end of the junction does not agree with germline; a read error may underlie this. The V call is TRBV4-1, the J call TRBJ2-1; 16 bases match TRBD2. CDR1 and CDR2 (germline): MGHRA, YSYEKL. This CDR3 has 16 amino acids. This CDR3 is CASSQQPGLAGGPRLF. The DNA of the CDR3 is TGCGCCAGCAGCCAACAACCGGGACTAGCGGGAGGGCCTCGTCTCTTC.

The rearrangement uses TRBV18 and TRBJ1-5; TRBD1 aligns across 9 bases. This CDR3 spans 18 amino acids. V was pared by 2 bases and J by 0 bases, with 8 bases of the junction left unmatched. Looked up from germline, CDR1 is KGHSH and CDR2 is LQKENI. The CDR3 DNA sequence: TGTGCCAGCTCACCATTCGACAGGGGGGGCTATAGCAATCAGCCCCAGCATTTT. It translates to CASSPFDRGGYSNQPQHF.

The chain is built from TRBV11-2 and TRBJ2-7; 8 bases match TRBD2. The germline V gene has CDR1 SGHAT and CDR2 FQNNGV. This CDR3 region has 17 residues. J gave up 0 bases and V 3 bases, and 10 bases lay outside the gene matches. The CDR3 nucleotides read TGTGCCAGCAGCTTCCCTAGCGGGCGGTTCGCCTCCTACGAGCAGTACTTC. Residues: CASSFPSGRFASYEQYF.

The chain combines TRBV7-9 with TRBJ2-7; TRBD1 matches 9 bases. This CDR3 is 14 amino acids long. CDR1 and CDR2 (germline): SEHNR, FQNEAQ (reference sequence). V lost 3 bases and J lost 4; bases outside the gene matches: 4. CDR3 coding DNA: TGTGCCAGCAGCTTTCCGGGACAGGGATACGAGCAGTACTTC. It codes for CASSFPGQGYEQYF.

The CDR3 is CASSLPGGTEAFF. The CDR3 DNA reads TGTGCCAGCAGTCTCCCGGGGGGCACTGAAGCTTTCTTT. V and J are TRBV12-3 or TRBV12-4 and TRBJ1-1; D possibly corresponds to TRBD1 (5 bases). This CDR3 contains 13 residues. V lost 5 bases to trimming and J lost 4 bases, with 11 bases between them.

The gene calls are TRBV2 and TRBJ2-7; D unclear. V was trimmed by 6 bases and J by 4 bases, leaving 7 bases between them. The CDR3 runs to 11 residues. Germline V lookup: CDR1 SNHLY, CDR2 FYNNEI. The DNA of the CDR3 is TGTGCCAGCAGGAGTTGGTACGAGCAGTACTTC. It specifies CASRSWYEQYF.

The CDR3 DNA reads as TGTGCCAGCAGGCCAGGGGGCCGCACAGATACGCAGTATTTT. This sequence encodes CASRPGGRTDTQYF. The chain couples TRBV28 to TRBJ2-3, with 8 bases lining up with TRBD1. Germline CDR1 is MDHEN and CDR2 is SYDVKM. Trimming removed 6 bases from V and 1 base from J; junction bases left unmatched: 3. CDR3 length equals 14 residues.

V and J are TRBV7-2 and TRBJ1-2; no reliable D call. V was cut by 3 bases and J by 2 bases, with 10 bases left in between. Germline-derived CDR1 and CDR2 are SGHTA and FQGNSA. There are 14 residues in the CDR3. The CDR3, as DNA: TGTGCCAGCAGCTTCCCGGGAGCGAACTATGGCTACACCTTC. Its protein is CASSFPGANYGYTF.

The rearrangement joins TRBV28 to TRBJ2-2; D gene unclear. Germline values: CDR1 MDHEN, CDR2 SYDVKM. The length of the CDR3 is 13 residues. Trimming stripped 3 bases from V and 13 bases from J, with 15 bases between. CDR3 nucleotides: TGTGCCAGCAGTTTCCGCACGAGAAGTTCGCTGTTTTTT. Amino acids: CASSFRTRSSLFF.

This chain connects TRBV28 to TRBJ2-7; TRBD2 aligns across 7 bases. With V trimmed by 3 bases and J by 5 bases, 19 bases remained unmatched. Germline-derived CDR1 and CDR2 are MDHEN and SYDVKM. CDR3 length equals 18 residues. CDR3 in DNA: TGTGCCAGCAGTTTGGGTTCTGTGGTGGGAGGGCCACAGGACGAGCAGTACTTC. This gives the protein CASSLGSVVGGPQDEQYF.

The chain carries TRBV19 and TRBJ2-2, with a possible D match to TRBD1 (5 bases). The V gene's germline CDR1 is LNHDA and CDR2 SQIVND (reference sequence). The V end was cut by 4 bases, the J end by 5 bases, with 17 bases between. This CDR3 region has 16 residues. The DNA of the CDR3 is TGTGCCAGTAGTAGGACGGTCCGAAAGGGGACCGGGGAGCTGTTTTTT. As protein: CASSRTVRKGTGELFF.

V and J are TRBV18 and TRBJ2-7; the D is unclear. The germline V gene encodes CDR1 KGHSH and CDR2 LQKENI. CDR3 length: 14 residues. Trimming left V 2 bases short and J 1 base short, with 9 bases between. CDR3 in DNA: TGTGCCAGCTCACCAGGGCGCAGTTCCTACGAGCAGTACTTC. Translated: CASSPGRSSYEQYF.

In regard to this clone: The junction does not match germline at one end; this may be a read error. The chain employs TRBV11-2 and TRBJ2-5; a weak D match, TRBD2 (6 bases). The CDR3 length is 14 residues. The germline CDR1 and CDR2 sequences are SGHAT and FQNNGV. CDR3 DNA: TGTGCCAGCAGCTTACGGCGGGACCATGAGACCCAGTACTTC. This sequence encodes CASSLRRDHETQYF.

The CDR3 loop is CASSSGTGGYGYTF. DNA of the CDR3: TGTGCCAGCAGCTCCGGGACAGGGGGCTATGGCTACACCTTC. V is TRBV28 and J is TRBJ1-2; 11 bases are shared with TRBD1. The CDR3 runs to 14 residues. Germline-derived CDR1 and CDR2 are MDHEN and SYDVKM. V was pared by 6 bases and J by 4 bases, with 4 bases of the junction left unmatched.

CDR3 DNA sequence: TGTGCCAGCAGTGCGACCTCAGGGGGCGGAGACTATGGCTACACCTTC. This translates into CASSATSGGGDYGYTF. The V and J genes are TRBV28 and TRBJ1-2; 8 bases are shared with TRBD1. The CDR3 consists of 16 residues. Germline V gene data show CDR1 as MDHEN and CDR2 as SYDVKM. The junction had 11 bases not matched to a gene; V was cut back by 5 bases and J by 3 bases.

The chain joins TRBV5-1 to TRBJ1-5, with D maybe TRBD1 (5 bases). V lost 2 bases and J 4 bases, leaving 10 bases between the germline ends. CDR1 and CDR2 (germline): SGHRS, YFSETQ. The CDR3 is 14 amino acids. The CDR3 bases are TGCGCCAGCAGCTTCACCGGGGGGAATCAGCCCCAGCATTTT. It translates to CASSFTGGNQPQHF.

This sequence joins TRBV18 and TRBJ2-7; TRBD1 agrees at 8 bases. The CDR3 length is 16 residues. The germline V gene encodes CDR1 KGHSH and CDR2 LQKENI. The ends lost 2 bases at V and 3 bases at J; junction bases unmatched: 9. Here the CDR3 reads CASSPEDRVKIYEQYF. Written as DNA, the CDR3 is TGTGCCAGCTCACCAGAGGACAGGGTGAAAATCTACGAGCAGTACTTC.

This clone qualifies as medium-sized. This chain joins TRBV7-9 and TRBJ2-3, with unresolved D. This CDR3 spans 17 amino acids. Germline CDR1 reads SEHNR; CDR2 reads FQNEAQ (reference sequence). Trimming removed 3 bases from V and 0 bases from J, with 16 bases in between. The DNA for the CDR3 is TGTGCCAGCAGCTTTCATTACTCTGATTTTAGCACAGATACGCAGTATTTT. Residues: CASSFHYSDFSTDTQYF.

V gene TRBV3-1 (or the pseudogene TRBV3-2) combines with J gene TRBJ2-1; weak D call: TRBD2 (5 bases). Between the trimmed V and J ends, which lost 4 bases and 7 bases, there was a span of 17 bases. In germline, CDR1 is LGHDT, CDR2 YNNKEL (reference sequence). The CDR3 length is 15 residues. CDR3 sequence (DNA): TGTGCCAGCAGCCCCATTACCGGGAATAGGAATGAGCAGTTCTTC. Translated, it gives CASSPITGNRNEQFF.

This chain uses TRBV7-9 with TRBJ2-1, with unresolved D. Trimming stripped 5 bases from V and 15 bases from J, with 14 bases between. The CDR3 is 11 residues long. Germline CDR1 SEHNR, CDR2 FQNEAQ (reference sequence). CDR3 nucleotide sequence: TGTGCCAGCAGCGACAAATACTGGCTGTTCTTC. It specifies CASSDKYWLFF. The full variable domain, rest sourced from reference TRBV7-9 and TRBJ2-1, is DTGVSQNPRHKITKRGQNVTFRCDPISEHNRLYWYRQTLGQGPEFLTYFQNEAQLEKSRLLSDRFSAERPKGSFSTLEIQRTEQGDSAMYLCASSDKYWLFFGPGTRLTVL.

The chain combines TRBV30 with TRBJ2-7, with TRBD1 as a possible D gene (6 bases). Germline lookup yields CDR1 GTSNPN and CDR2 SVGIG (reference sequence). The CDR3 is 13 residues long. The V end was cut by 4 bases, the J end by 5 bases, with 15 bases between. The CDR3 DNA sequence: TGTGCCTGGAACGCCCAGGGGTGGAACGAGCAGTACTTC. This gives the protein CAWNAQGWNEQYF. Together with reference TRBV30 and TRBJ2-7, the CDR3 gives the full variable domain: SQTIHQWPATLVQPVGSPLSLECTVEGTSNPNLYWYRQAAGRGLQLLFYSVGIGQISSEVPQNLSASRPQDRQFILSSKKLLLSDSGFYLCAWNAQGWNEQYFGPGTRLTVT.